This T cell receptor (beta chain) was sequenced during a study of T cells after posttransplantation cyclophosphamide (dated by TCRdb to 2016 to 2017). About the investigation overall: T cell repertoire reconstitution was tracked by TRB sequencing after myeloablative bone marrow transplantation in which posttransplantation cyclophosphamide was used as GVHD prophylaxis. Because TRA and TRB clonality were tightly correlated in 9 samples, subsequent TCR analyses were focused on TRB only. TRB sequencing was performed on blood from all 35 or so PTCy patients with 1-year posttransplant specimens. Public TRB sequences were checked against a database of over 3,500 sequences associated with responses to pathogens, tumor antigens, self-antigens and alloantigens. In 3 patients, TRB sequencing was also performed on up to roughly 3 more blood samples taken 2 to 5.2 years after transplant, and in a handful of patients, pretransplant blood was also TRB-sequenced. Antigen receptor sequencing covered samples from roughly 40 PTCy-treated patients and 16 of their related bone marrow donors.

The V and J ends are trimmed by 2 bases and 4 bases, leaving 14 bases between them. The germline V gene supplies CDR1 MNHEY and CDR2 SVGEGT. There are 15 amino acids in the CDR3, from cysteine to phenylalanine inclusive. Here the CDR3 DNA is all that survives: 45 bases in frame from base 1. The intended sense of this specimen's time point label: posttransplant day relative to BM transplant. Read against the paper, the sample's treatment or condition label means: high-dose cyclophosphamide on days +3 and +4 as single-agent GVHD prophylaxis. For conditioning, the PTCy patients got busulfan and fludarabine, then a related or unrelated marrow graft, followed by cyclophosphamide on days +3 and +4. The PTCy-treated patients were drawn from a prospective, multi-institutional clinical trial. Mononuclear cells from peripheral blood and bone marrow were separated by Ficoll-Hypaque density centrifugation and then cryopreserved.

The table lists this clone with many counts. The target of this receptor is not known. Within one base of it there is no much larger clone, and no base qualities were kept. Genomic DNA was used for TRB sequencing, which was performed with the immunoSEQ assay at survey resolution or with the hsTCRB kit. Per the original workflow: The immunoSEQ software handled the initial read processing, while the LymphoSeq R package was used for the repertoire analyses. Clonality was computed as 1 minus normalized Shannon entropy; Gini coefficient was also calculated for each TRB dataset. To infer phenotypes in unsorted samples, TRB sequences from sorted subsets of the recipient or donor were mapped onto unsorted samples from the same recipient. TCRdb mirrors the immuneACCESS table, restricted to in-frame sequences. Some clones are absent from its copies; in checked studies, under half trace to an unresolved V gene, and the reason for the others is unknown. The DNA was the basis for D and trimming; V, J and clone size are from that table. This sample contains 3,000 to 4,000 clones, none of which is a singleton. Clones ranked in the top ten supply under 35% of the sample.

The paper as a whole reports these results and caveats: Across a few dozen patients, TRB clonality was highly associated with recipient CMV seropositivity and CMV reactivation, and diversity in PTCy patients was similar to diversity in CNI/methotrexate controls. The TRB repertoires of T cells infiltrating skin or GI tract showed only limited overlap with the TRB repertoires of T cells in blood. Donor-recipient similarity was low at 1-2 months but rose over the first year, and later blood repertoires were often dominated by donor CD8+ memory clones.

This chain is built from TRBV6-2 or TRBV6-3 and TRBJ1-1, with the D gene not clear enough to name. The receptor was isolated from a male patient between 25 and 39 years old who received an allogeneic stem cell transplant from a related donor, was CMV-positive, and had acute GVHD only. Following a transplant, some T cells may be graft donor cells, not patient cells. Sequences were derived from PBMCs, sampled after allogeneic stem cell transplant with posttransplant cyclophosphamide. CDR3 protein: CASSYPGSKGTEAFF. The nucleotide sequence is given as TGTGCCAGCAGTTACCCAGGTTCGAAGGGCACTGAAGCTTTCTTT.